This section outlines one T cell receptor (beta chain) sequence together with its context. Its matching antigen is unknown. The data were obtained in a study of T cell responses to AZD1222 COVID-19 vaccine. Study observations and caveats: Two AZD1222 doses significantly raised spike-specific TCR breadth and depth over controls. Most donors were white British, females outnumbered males, and clonal diversity was possibly underestimated.

Libraries were prepared by immunoSEQ multiplex PCR; TCRdb keeps only in-frame clonotypes and omits some of them. The data contain about 110,000 clones, 92% of them singletons. The receptor comes from an adult who received the AZD1222 COVID-19 vaccine. Source: peripheral blood, taken 28 days after the second AZD1222 dose.

DNA for the CDR3: TGTGCTAGTGGTTTGGGTTGGGGGAACAATGAGCAGTTCTTC. Translation gives CASGLGWGNNEQFF. V gene TRBV12-5 combines with J gene TRBJ2-1; D possibly uses TRBD1 or TRBD2 (5 bases each). There are 14 residues in the CDR3. The V end was cut by 1 base, the J end by 5 bases, with 9 bases between. Germline CDR1 is LGHNT and CDR2 is FRNRAP.